This note documents a single T cell receptor beta chain sequence. Categorization into cohorts depended on clinical history that participants reported. Resolution of symptoms, clearance, or two negative PCRs was present in recovered Cohort 3 donors. This sample was included in a study of blood T cell repertoires in COVID-19. On the study more broadly: The origin of the acute and convalescent COVID-19 samples was the United States, Italy and Spain.

How the authors handled the data: Estimation of nucleated cell counts was performed using reference gene primer amplification. The data were produced by immunoSEQ multiplex PCR, yet TCRdb's version contains in-frame clones alone and is incomplete. The V and J calls and clone size were taken over from that table, and D and trimming were inferred from the DNA. The profile shows 150,000 to 200,000 clones, approximately 90% of them singletons. Sequenced material: PBMCs or T cells enriched from blood (not recorded which). This sequence was found in a woman under 30 who had recovered from COVID-19.

CDR3 in DNA: TGCGCCAGCAGCTTGTCAGGGATAATGGCAGATACGCAGTATTTT. Protein product: CASSLSGIMADTQYF. The V gene is TRBV5-1, the J gene TRBJ2-3; TRBD1 is a possible D gene (5 bases). Deletions cut 1 base from V and 4 bases from J, with 13 bases between. Per the germline V gene, CDR1 is SGHRS and CDR2 is YFSETQ. This CDR3 has 15 amino acids.